What follows are 25 T cell receptor beta chains derived from one specimen sequenced in a study of blood T cell repertoires in COVID-19. Measured with immunoSEQ multiplex PCR; TCRdb has only the in-frame clones, and not every one. The sample lists under 450,000 clones; around 87% were seen once. The sample taken for sequencing was PBMCs or T cells enriched from blood (not recorded which). Source of these receptors: a man aged 25-45 years who had recovered from COVID-19.

The chain couples TRBV5-1 to TRBJ2-7; the D gene is possibly TRBD2 (6 bases). Germline V CDR1 and CDR2: SGHRS, YFSETQ. The CDR3 loop spans 14 amino acids. V was cut by 2 bases and J by 0 bases, with 9 bases left in between. The CDR3 coding sequence is TGCGCCAGCAGCTTCCGCGGGGTCTCCTACGAGCAGTACTTC. Its protein is CASSFRGVSYEQYF.

The chain combines TRBV7-8 with TRBJ1-3; D unclear. Germline CDR1 is SGHVS and CDR2 is FQNEAQ. This CDR3 has 15 amino acids. V was trimmed by 5 bases and J by 1 base, leaving 12 bases between them. CDR3 bases: TGTGCCAGCAGCCCAACCGGAGTTTCTGGAAACACCATATATTTT. The encoded protein is CASSPTGVSGNTIYF.

The chain couples TRBV25-1 to TRBJ2-3, with a possible D match to TRBD1 (6 bases). The CDR3 spans 15 residues. Germline V gives CDR1 MGHDK, CDR2 SYGVNS. Trimming removed 6 bases at V and 5 bases at J, with 18 bases between. CDR3 in amino acids: CASSSRRGFGDTQYF. The CDR3 nucleotides read TGTGCCAGCAGCAGCCGAAGGGGGTTCGGAGATACGCAGTATTTT.

The chain is built from TRBV7-2 and TRBJ1-5; D uncertain. V was clipped by 1 base and J by 0 bases, with 7 bases between them. The germline V gene encodes CDR1 SGHTA and CDR2 FQGNSA. This CDR3 comprises 15 residues. The CDR3 DNA reads as TGTGCCAGCAGCTTAGTAGGGAGTAGCAATCAGCCCCAGCATTTT. Encoded protein: CASSLVGSSNQPQHF. Using reference TRBV7-2 and TRBJ1-5 for the parts outside the CDR3, the full variable domain is GAGVSQSPSNKVTEKGKDVELRCDPISGHTALYWYRQSLGQGLEFLIYFQGNSAPDKSGLPSDRFSAERTGGSVSTLTIQRTQQEDSAVYLCASSLVGSSNQPQHFGDGTRLSIL.

This sequence joins TRBV3-1 (or the pseudogene TRBV3-2) and TRBJ1-1; D call uncertain. CDR1 is LGHDT, CDR2 YNNKEL, per germline (reference sequence). Trimming pared 2 bases from V and 6 bases from J, leaving 7 bases between. The CDR3 contains 12 residues. CDR3 coding DNA: TGTGCCAGCAGCCAACTGCAGGCTGAAGCTTTCTTT. Its translation: CASSQLQAEAFF.

In DNA form, the CDR3 reads TGCGCCAGCAGCCAAGATTGGCGGGATGAGCAGTTCTTC. It specifies CASSQDWRDEQFF. V and J are TRBV4-3 and TRBJ2-1; the D gene is possibly TRBD2 (5 bases). The CDR3 runs to 13 residues. Germline-derived CDR1 and CDR2 are LGHNA and YSLEER. V lost 0 bases, J lost 8 bases, and 8 bases lay in between.

This clone was detected once. The rearrangement joins TRBV29-1 to TRBJ2-1; 15 nucleotides agree with TRBD2. Germline V lookup: CDR1 SQVTM, CDR2 ANQGSEA. This CDR3 is built from 15 residues. Trimming cost V 6 bases and J 6 bases; bases outside gene matches: 6. CDR3 protein: CSVVGTSGGINEQFF. The CDR3 nucleotides are TGCAGCGTGGTCGGGACTAGCGGGGGGATCAATGAGCAGTTCTTC.

V gene TRBV6-5 combines with J gene TRBJ2-6, with D uncertain. Deletions cut 5 bases from V and 0 bases from J, with 5 bases between. The CDR3 extends over 14 amino acids. Germline V gives CDR1 MNHEY, CDR2 SVGAGI. CDR3: CASSPSSGANVLTF. Here the CDR3 DNA reads TGTGCCAGCAGTCCGAGCTCTGGGGCCAACGTCCTGACTTTC.

The rearrangement uses TRBV7-8 and TRBJ1-4; 8 positions agree with TRBD1. The V gene's germline CDR1 is SGHVS and CDR2 FQNEAQ. This CDR3 spans 19 amino acids. V gave up 5 bases and J gave up 8 bases; unmatched junction bases: 22. CDR3 bases: TGTGCCAGCAGCCACCGACAGGGGATTATGGTCGAGATAGGGGAAAAACTGTTTTTT. Its protein is CASSHRQGIMVEIGEKLFF.

The chain employs TRBV30 and TRBJ2-3; 7 nucleotides match TRBD1. Germline V gene data show CDR1 as GTSNPN and CDR2 as SVGIG (reference sequence). The CDR3 spans 14 residues. V was pared by 3 bases and J by 10 bases, with 13 bases of the junction left unmatched. CDR3 bases: TGTGCCTGGAGCGAAGACGCCGGGACAGCGCCGCAGTATTTT. This gives the protein CAWSEDAGTAPQYF.

The chain joins TRBV7-9 to TRBJ2-7; 7 bases are shared with TRBD2. Trimming took 5 bases from V and 4 from J; bases not matched to a gene: 8. CDR1 and CDR2 (germline): SEHNR, FQNEAQ (reference sequence). The CDR3 runs 14 residues. The CDR3 DNA is TGTGCCAGCAGCCCCCAGGGAGGGGATTACGAGCAGTACTTC. It specifies CASSPQGGDYEQYF.

The CDR3 sequence: CASSRDDRAPYEQYF. In DNA form, the CDR3 reads TGCGCCAGCAGCCGAGACGACAGGGCCCCCTACGAGCAGTACTTC. V is TRBV4-1 and J is TRBJ2-7; TRBD1 matches at 7 bases. Trimming cost V 4 bases and J 2 bases; bases outside gene matches: 8. CDR1 and CDR2 from the germline V gene are MGHRA and YSYEKL. The CDR3 extends over 15 amino acids.

The chain is built from TRBV9 and TRBJ2-6, with D perhaps matching TRBD1 (6 bases). The CDR3 is 18 residues long. Trimming removed 3 bases from V and 1 base from J, with 17 bases in between. The germline gives CDR1 SGDLS, CDR2 YYNGEE. The CDR3 reads CASSAGWGPGSGANVLTF. CDR3 bases: TGTGCCAGCAGCGCGGGATGGGGGCCGGGATCTGGGGCCAACGTCCTGACTTTC.

The V gene is TRBV27, the J gene TRBJ1-4; TRBD1 matches at 10 bases. V was clipped by 4 bases and J by 8 bases; unmatched bases: 7. The CDR3 is 15 residues long. Germline CDR1 is MNHEY and CDR2 is SMNVEV (reference sequence). The CDR3 sequence: CASSYSDRGGEKLFF. In DNA form, the CDR3 reads TGTGCCAGCAGTTATTCGGACAGGGGGGGAGAAAAACTGTTTTTT. The full variable domain, with the rest looked up from reference TRBV27 and TRBJ1-4, is EAQVTQNPRYLITVTGKKLTVTCSQNMNHEYMSWYRQDPGLGLRQIYYSMNVEVTDKGDVPEGYKVSRKEKRNFPLILESPSPNQTSLYFCASSYSDRGGEKLFFGSGTQLSVL.

The gene calls are TRBV3-1 (or the pseudogene TRBV3-2) and TRBJ2-1; TRBD2 aligns across 7 bases. This CDR3 contains 15 residues. Germline trimming cut 3 bases from V and 2 bases from J; bases unmatched to any gene: 4. The germline V gene encodes CDR1 LGHDT and CDR2 YNNKEL (reference sequence). The CDR3 coding sequence is TGTGCCAGCAGCCATGGCGGGGGACCCTACAATGAGCAGTTCTTC. It specifies CASSHGGGPYNEQFF.

In this sample, this clone turned up a few times. The chain recombines TRBV19 with TRBJ1-4; D is possibly TRBD1 (5 bases). The length of the CDR3 is 14 residues. Germline V gene lookup returns CDR1 LNHDA and CDR2 SQIVND (reference sequence). Trimming shortened V by 4 bases and J by 7 bases, and 13 bases separated the two germline ends. The CDR3 is CASSRGEAAEKLFF. CDR3 in DNA: TGTGCCAGTAGTAGGGGGGAGGCAGCTGAAAAACTGTTTTTT. The whole variable domain, remainder taken from reference TRBV19 and TRBJ1-4, is DGGITQSPKYLFRKEGQNVTLSCEQNLNHDAMYWYRQDPGQGLRLIYYSQIVNDFQKGDIAEGYSVSREKKESFPLTVTSAQKNPTAFYLCASSRGEAAEKLFFGSGTQLSVL.

This chain joins TRBV2 and TRBJ1-5, with unresolved D. Trimming stripped 8 bases from V and 4 bases from J, with 15 bases between. Germline lookup yields CDR1 SNHLY and CDR2 FYNNEI. The CDR3 has 14 residues. The CDR3 here is CASGQVWRNQPQHF. The CDR3 region has the DNA TGTGCCAGCGGGCAGGTATGGCGAAATCAGCCCCAGCATTTT.

The chain joins TRBV19 to TRBJ1-5; D uncertain. Germline V gene lookup returns CDR1 LNHDA and CDR2 SQIVND (reference sequence). The CDR3 is 12 amino acids. V was cut by 4 bases and J by 5 bases, with 6 bases left in between. CDR3 sequence: CASSNIYQPQHF. CDR3 nucleotide sequence: TGTGCCAGTAGTAATATCTATCAGCCCCAGCATTTT.

The rearrangement joins TRBV9 to TRBJ1-3; 7 positions match TRBD1. The CDR3 length is 12 residues. The V gene's germline CDR1 is SGDLS and CDR2 YYNGEE. Trimming at V came to 3 bases and at J to 13 bases, leaving 7 bases not matched to a gene. The CDR3 nucleotides are TGTGCCAGCAGCGCAAATAACAGGGGAATATATTTT. Its translation: CASSANNRGIYF.

The rearrangement links TRBV19 to TRBJ1-1; the match to TRBD1 covers 7 bases. Germline values: CDR1 LNHDA, CDR2 SQIVND (reference sequence). The CDR3 length is 13 residues. J lost 7 bases, V lost 7 bases, and 9 bases had no gene match. The CDR3 sequence is CASNPTGLSEAFF. The CDR3 nucleotides read TGTGCCAGTAACCCGACAGGGCTAAGTGAAGCTTTCTTT.

The J gene is TRBJ2-1, the V gene TRBV5-1, with D perhaps matching TRBD1 (6 bases). CDR1 SGHRS and CDR2 YFSETQ come from the germline V gene. CDR3 length: 13 amino acids. V was pared by 4 bases and J by 13 bases, with 18 bases between. The CDR3 region is CASSLETGPIQFF. CDR3 DNA: TGCGCCAGCAGCCTCGAGACAGGTCCCATTCAGTTCTTC.

This clone was seen just once. The chain has TRBV6-5 and TRBJ2-5, with a weak D call TRBD2 (5 bases). The length of the CDR3 is 15 residues. Germline CDR1 MNHEY, CDR2 SVGAGI. Trimming took off 2 bases at V and 1 base at J, with 11 bases between the two ends. The CDR3 loop is CASSYTGLLQETQYF. CDR3 in DNA: TGTGCCAGCAGTTACACTGGACTGCTCCAAGAGACCCAGTACTTC.

The chain links TRBV5-6 to TRBJ1-2; 8 nucleotides agree with TRBD1. Germline V gene lookup returns CDR1 SGHDT and CDR2 YYEEEE. This CDR3 is 16 amino acids long. The V and J ends lost 2 bases and 4 bases, in that order; junction bases with no gene match: 10. The CDR3, as DNA: TGTGCCAGCAGCTTTATCCGACAGGGGCTGAGCTATGGCTACACCTTC. Residues: CASSFIRQGLSYGYTF.

This clone appeared once. The sample contains more than one DNA sequence encoding this CDR3. The rearrangement joins TRBV5-1 to TRBJ1-2; 11 nucleotides match TRBD1. Germline CDR1 SGHRS, CDR2 YFSETQ. V lost 4 bases to trimming and J lost 5 bases; unmatched junction nucleotides: 4. The CDR3 has 14 residues. This CDR3 is CASSPGQGAYGYTF. DNA for the CDR3: TGCGCCAGCAGCCCTGGACAGGGGGCATATGGCTACACCTTC.

This rearrangement joins TRBV7-8 to TRBJ1-2; TRBD1 matches 8 bases. V lost 4 bases and J lost 5; bases outside the gene matches: 12. CDR3 length: 16 amino acids. Germline V CDR1 and CDR2: SGHVS, FQNEAQ. CDR3 protein: CASSYTTGEIYYGYTF. Written as DNA, the CDR3 is TGTGCCAGCAGCTATACGACAGGGGAAATATATTATGGCTACACCTTC.